The clone carrying this TCR beta chain is deemed medium-sized. Its antigen is unidentified. Two-round multiplex PCR amplified TCR beta CDR3 from genomic DNA. Primers were specific to each TRBV and TRBJ gene in first-round PCR. Via MiXCR, TCRdb re-called the multiplex PCR reads, giving one row per CDR3 protein. The repertoire holds around 14,000 distinct CDR3 sequences, roughly 30% seen once, with around an eighth in the top ten. The CDR3 loop spans 14 amino acids. The germline V gene has CDR1 MDHEN and CDR2 SYDVKM. V was pared by 3 bases and J by 3 bases, with 11 bases between. This sample is part of a study of prognosis after radiotherapy for stage I lung cancer. Background on the study: From early 2018 through early 2019, patients with stage I non-small cell lung cancer were enrolled. The patient group consisted of about a dozen men and roughly 6 women whose ages spanned roughly 50 to 95, median around 76 years. Study conclusions and caveats: Usage of TRBV and TRBJ genes reportedly differed between metastatic and non-metastatic patients.

Two separate time points each saw a draw of approximately 5.4 milliliters of peripheral blood. This sequence originates from a donor aged 50 or older with non-small cell lung cancer. The source material was PBMCs, sampled before or after stereotactic body radiation therapy (not recorded which). The rearrangement links TRBV28 to TRBJ1-2, with D maybe TRBD1 (5 bases). This chain's CDR3 is CASSFQGLDYGYTF. CDR3 in DNA: TGTGCCAGCAGTTTCCAGGGACTAGACTATGGCTACACCTTC.